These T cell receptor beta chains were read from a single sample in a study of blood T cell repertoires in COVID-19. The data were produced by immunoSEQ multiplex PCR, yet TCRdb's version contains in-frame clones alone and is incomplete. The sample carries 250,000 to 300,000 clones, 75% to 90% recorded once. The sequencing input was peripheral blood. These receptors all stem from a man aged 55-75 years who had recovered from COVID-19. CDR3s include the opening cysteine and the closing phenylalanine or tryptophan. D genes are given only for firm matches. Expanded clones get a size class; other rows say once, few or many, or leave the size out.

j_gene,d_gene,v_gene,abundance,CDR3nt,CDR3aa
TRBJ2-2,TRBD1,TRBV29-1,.,TGCAGCGCCCATCGACAGGGGGCAAACACCGGGGAGCTGTTTTTT,CSAHRQGANTGELFF
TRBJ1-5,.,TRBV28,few,TGTGCCAGCAGTTTAATGTCTCGCAATCAGCCCCAGCATTTT,CASSLMSRNQPQHF
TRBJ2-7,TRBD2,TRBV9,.,TGTGCCAGCAGCGTAGGCCTAGCGGAGTCCTACGAGCAGTACTTC,CASSVGLAESYEQYF
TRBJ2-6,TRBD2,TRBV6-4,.,TGTGCCAGCAGTTCGCGGGGGTCAACCTCTGGGGCCAACGTCCTGACTTTC,CASSSRGSTSGANVLTF
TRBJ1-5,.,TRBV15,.,TGTGCCACCAGCAGAGCCAATTTACAGGGTGGTATAGGTCAGCCCCAGCATTTT,CATSRANLQGGIGQPQHF
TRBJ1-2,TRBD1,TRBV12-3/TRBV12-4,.,TGTGCCAGCAGTTGGGGACAGCTTGGAGGCTACACCTTC,CASSWGQLGGYTF
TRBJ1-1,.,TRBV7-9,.,TGTGCCAGCAGCTCCTTAGGGCGGGGGAATACTGAAGCTTTCTTT,CASSSLGRGNTEAFF
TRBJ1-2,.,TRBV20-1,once,TGCAGTGCTAGAGGACCCTCGGAGGACTTC,CSARGPSEDF
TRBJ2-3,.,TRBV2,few,TGTGCCAGCAGTCTAGGCGCAGATACGCAGTATTTT,CASSLGADTQYF
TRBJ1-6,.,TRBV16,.,TGTGCCAGCAGCCAAAGCGACCTGTTGGCCCTCCACTTT,CASSQSDLLALHF
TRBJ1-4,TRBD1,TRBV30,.,TGTGCCGGGGACAGGGGCACTAATGAAAAACTGTTTTTT,CAGDRGTNEKLFF
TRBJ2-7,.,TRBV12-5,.,TGTGCTAGTGCTCGCGGCGTTGGCTACGAGCAGTACTTC,CASARGVGYEQYF
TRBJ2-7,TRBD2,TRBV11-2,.,TGTGCCAGCAGCTTACCGGGAGGAGTATACGAGCAGTACTTC,CASSLPGGVYEQYF
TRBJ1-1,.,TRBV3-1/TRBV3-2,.,TGTGCCAGCAGCCAGGGGCAGGGTGAAGCTTTCTTT,CASSQGQGEAFF
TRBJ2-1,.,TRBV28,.,TGTGCCAGCAGTTTCGGGAGTCGAAGGGATGAGCAGTTCTTC,CASSFGSRRDEQFF
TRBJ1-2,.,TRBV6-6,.,TGTGCCAGCAGTTACGAGGCAGTAGGCTATGGCTACACCTTC,CASSYEAVGYGYTF
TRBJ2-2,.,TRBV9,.,TGTGCCAGCAGCGACGGGACAACGAACACCGGGGAGCTGTTTTTT,CASSDGTTNTGELFF
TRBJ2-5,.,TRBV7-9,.,TGTGCCAGCAGTTGGGCACAGGGTGGCGAGACCCAGTACTTC,CASSWAQGGETQYF
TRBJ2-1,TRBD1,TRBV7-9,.,TGTGCCAGCAGCTTACCGGGACAGGGTAACAATGAGCAGTTCTTC,CASSLPGQGNNEQFF
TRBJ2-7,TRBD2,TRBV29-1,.,TGCAGCGTTGGTAGCGGGGGGTCCTACGAGCAGTACTTC,CSVGSGGSYEQYF
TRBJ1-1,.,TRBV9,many,TGTGCCAGCAGCCCCAGGGACATCTTCATGAACACTGAAGCTTTCTTT,CASSPRDIFMNTEAFF
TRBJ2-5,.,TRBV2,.,TGTGCCAGCAGTGCCTCCCAAGAGACCCAGTACTTC,CASSASQETQYF
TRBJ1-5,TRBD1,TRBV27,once,TGTGCCAGCAGGAGAATAGACGGGACAGGGTTTTTTCTGTCGCCCCAGCATTTT,CASRRIDGTGFFLSPQHF
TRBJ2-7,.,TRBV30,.,TGTGCCTGGAGTGTCGACAGGTCCTACGAGCAGTACTTC,CAWSVDRSYEQYF
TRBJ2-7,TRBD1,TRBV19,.,TGTGCCAGTAGTATCACAGGGGGCAGGGAGCAGTACTTC,CASSITGGREQYF
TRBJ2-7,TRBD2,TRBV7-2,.,TGTGCCAGCAGCTTGACTAGCGGACCCTACGAGCAGTACTTC,CASSLTSGPYEQYF
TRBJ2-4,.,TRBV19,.,TGTGCCAGTAGTATAGTACAGGCAAGGAGAGCCAAAAACATTCAGTACTTC,CASSIVQARRAKNIQYF
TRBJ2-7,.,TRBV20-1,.,TGCAGTGCTAGTCTGGGGGGGCGCTTCAACTACGAGCAGTACTTC,CSASLGGRFNYEQYF
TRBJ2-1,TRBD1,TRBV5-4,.,TGTGCCAGCAGCGCTCGCAGGGGGCAATACAATGAGCAGTTCTTC,CASSARRGQYNEQFF
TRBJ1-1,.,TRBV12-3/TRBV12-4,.,TGTGCCAGCAGTTTAAGGAGGGCCACTGAAGCTTTCTTT,CASSLRRATEAFF
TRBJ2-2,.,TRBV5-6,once,TGTGCCAGCAGCTTGGTTTTCGGGACAACGAACACCGGGGAGCTGTTTTTT,CASSLVFGTTNTGELFF
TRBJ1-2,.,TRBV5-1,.,TGCGCCAGCAGCAGTCGGCAGGACTCGCTAAGAGTTTATGGCTACACCTTC,CASSSRQDSLRVYGYTF
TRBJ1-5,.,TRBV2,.,TGTGCCAGCGGGATGGGGGCCAATCAGCCCCAGCATTTT,CASGMGANQPQHF
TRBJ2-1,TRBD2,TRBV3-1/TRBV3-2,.,TGTGCCAGCAGCCAAGTTAGCGGGAGGGCCAATGAGCAGTTCTTC,CASSQVSGRANEQFF
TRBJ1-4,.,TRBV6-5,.,TGTGCCAGCAGCAGGACAGCGTCTAATGAAAAACTGTTTTTT,CASSRTASNEKLFF
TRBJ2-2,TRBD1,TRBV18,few,TGTGCCAGCTCGCCTGCTCGGACAGGGATGACGGCCGGGGAGCTGTTTTTT,CASSPARTGMTAGELFF
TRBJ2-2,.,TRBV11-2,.,TGTGCCAGCAGTAACGGTTGGAGGTCCACCGGGGAGCTGTTTTTT,CASSNGWRSTGELFF
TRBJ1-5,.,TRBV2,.,TGTGCCAGCAGTGAGGGGCAGATATCCAATCAGCCCCAGCATTTT,CASSEGQISNQPQHF
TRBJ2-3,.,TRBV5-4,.,TGTGCCAGCAGTAAGGAGGTGGCAGATACGCAGTATTTT,CASSKEVADTQYF